The 5 T cell receptor beta chains below all came from one sample that was sequenced in a study of neurological immune-mediated disorders. One entry per CDR3 protein, called by TCRdb with MiXCR from the 5' RACE reads. The data hold 28,000 or so distinct CDR3 sequences, with roughly 20% observed a single time. Sequenced material: PBMCs. These TCRs come from a woman in her fifties or sixties in good health.

This clonotype has a count of ten or more. This chain connects TRBV7-8 to TRBJ2-7; 8 bases map to TRBD2. The CDR3 extends over 14 amino acids. V shed 5 bases and J 7 bases; nucleotides not matched to a gene: 10. Germline V gene data show CDR1 as SGHVS and CDR2 as FQNEAQ. The CDR3 protein is CASSQQIAGSEQYF. CDR3 nucleotide sequence: TGTGCCAGCAGCCAACAAATAGCGGGATCTGAGCAGTACTTC.

This clonotype was seen many times. The chain is built from TRBV4-1 and TRBJ2-7; possibly TRBD1 for D (6 bases). Looked up from germline, CDR1 is MGHRA and CDR2 is YSYEKL. V lost 4 bases, J lost 6 bases, and 10 bases lay in between. The CDR3 has 12 residues. CDR3 sequence reads: CASSRWGREQYF. The CDR3 bases are TGCGCCAGCAGCCGATGGGGGCGCGAGCAGTACTTC.

This clonotype occurred many times. This chain connects TRBV27 to TRBJ2-2, with D perhaps TRBD2 (5 bases). This CDR3 comprises 13 residues. Germline V lookup: CDR1 MNHEY, CDR2 SMNVEV (reference sequence). V lost 5 bases, J lost 6 bases, and 10 bases lay in between. CDR3: CASSPLGSGELFF. CDR3 in DNA: TGTGCCAGCAGTCCACTAGGTTCCGGGGAGCTGTTTTTT.

This clonotype was picked up many times. The chain carries TRBV4-1 and TRBJ2-1, with TRBD2 as a possible D gene (6 bases). Germline V CDR1 and CDR2: MGHRA, YSYEKL. V was pared by 1 base and J by 3 bases, with 16 bases between. The CDR3 contains 17 residues. This CDR3 reads CASSQAPLALGYNEQFF. The CDR3 coding sequence is TGCGCCAGCAGCCAAGCACCACTAGCTCTAGGCTACAATGAGCAGTTCTTC.

This clonotype was counted at least ten times. The chain joins TRBV6-5 to TRBJ1-2; D unresolved. The CDR3 has 13 amino acids. CDR1 and CDR2 (germline): MNHEY, SVGAGI. Trimming removed 6 bases at V and 6 bases at J, with 14 bases between. Written as DNA, the CDR3 is TGTGCCAGCAGATCCCCTAAAGTGAATGGCTACACCTTC. Translation gives CASRSPKVNGYTF.